This T cell receptor beta chain is drawn from a study of T cells in Graves' hyperthyroidism and ophthalmopathy. Study-wide results and caveats: Ophthalmopathy and stable hyperthyroidism were told apart by a 13 V-J model.

RNA transcripts were the template for amplifying TCR beta CDR3 regions. Carried out on the TCR CDR3, a first-round RT-PCR used the HTBI primer set. TCRdb redid the calling of the multiplex PCR reads with MiXCR, one entry per CDR3 protein. The table has fewer than 650,000 distinct CDR3 sequences, 14% seen once; the top ten hold roughly 7%. CDR3 length equals 16 residues. V shed 4 bases and J 3 bases; nucleotides not matched to a gene: 8. From germline, CDR1 is LGHNT and CDR2 FRNRAP. This clonotype was observed many times. Its antigen is unknown. Ophthalmopathy cases scored 3 or more on the Clinical Activity Score and 4 or more on NOSPECS grade, with duration below 3 months. Thyroid ultrasound, orbital computed tomography, clinical symptoms, and serum thyroxine and TRAb underpinned diagnoses.

The sequenced material came from blood. The receptor was isolated from a woman between 18 and 30 years old with Graves' ophthalmopathy. This chain uses TRBV12-5 with TRBJ2-3, with 9 bases identical to TRBD1. The CDR3, as DNA: TGTGCTAGTGGTTCTCCCTGGGACAGGGCGACAGATACGCAGTATTTT. This sequence encodes CASGSPWDRATDTQYF.